The 14 T cell receptor beta chains below come from one sample, sequenced in a study of memory CD4+ T cells and cytomegalovirus serostatus. Generated by immunoSEQ multiplex PCR, the TCRdb table keeps only in-frame clones and is missing some. The sample holds 70,000 to 90,000 clones; 78% are singletons and the top ten take around 2.6%. Single viable CD3+CD4+CD8-CD45RO+ cells were sorted as the memory CD4+ T cells. The sample was memory CD4+ T cells from blood. All receptors derive from an adult in good health and CMV-seropositive.

There are a few counts of this clone. The rearrangement links TRBV5-1 to TRBJ2-3; D not certain. Trimming removed 0 bases from V and 4 bases from J, with 12 bases in between. Germline V gives CDR1 SGHRS, CDR2 YFSETQ. CDR3 size: 15 residues. This CDR3 reads CASSLDGSRADTQYF. In nucleotides, the CDR3 is TGCGCCAGCAGCTTGGACGGAAGCCGTGCAGATACGCAGTATTTT.

This chain links TRBV18 with TRBJ1-3; no clear D. V lost 3 bases, J lost 9 bases, and 12 bases lay in between. The germline CDR1 and CDR2 sequences are KGHSH and LQKENI. The CDR3 length is 13 residues. The CDR3 DNA sequence: TGTGCCAGCTCACCGAACCCCCTGGGCACCATATATTTT. Translated, it gives CASSPNPLGTIYF.

The rearrangement joins TRBV7-8 to TRBJ2-2; no definite D call. V lost 1 base and J 1 base, leaving 13 bases between the germline ends. This CDR3 is 17 amino acids long. The V gene's germline CDR1 is SGHVS and CDR2 FQNEAQ. CDR3 sequence reads: CASSLDLNFLNTGELFF. The CDR3, as DNA: TGTGCCAGCAGCTTAGATCTGAACTTCCTGAACACCGGGGAGCTGTTTTTT.

The V call is TRBV6-1, the J call TRBJ1-1; 7 nucleotides agree with TRBD1. The CDR3 has 15 residues. Trimming at V came to 11 bases and at J to 0 bases, leaving 12 bases not matched to a gene. Germline assignment: CDR1 MNHNS and CDR2 SASEGT. The CDR3 sequence is CAGTGVRGVNTEAFF. For the CDR3, the DNA is TGTGCCGGAACAGGGGTCCGGGGCGTGAACACTGAAGCTTTCTTT.

The V and J genes are TRBV2 and TRBJ1-5; D remains ambiguous. Germline values: CDR1 SNHLY, CDR2 FYNNEI. The length of the CDR3 is 14 residues. The V gene lost 7 bases and the J gene lost 0 bases, with 10 bases spanning the gap. The CDR3 loop is CASNLGDSNQPQHF. The CDR3 DNA reads TGTGCCAGCAATCTTGGGGATAGCAATCAGCCCCAGCATTTT.

CDR3 sequence reads: CRLKGRGCGTEAFF. CDR3 bases: TGTAGGCTGAAAGGGCGAGGGTGCGGCACTGAAGCTTTCTTT. The gene calls are TRBV25-1 and TRBJ1-1, with D unclear. This CDR3 region has 14 residues. The germline CDR1 and CDR2 sequences are MGHDK and SYGVNS. The entire variable domain, with the rest obtained from reference TRBV25-1 and TRBJ1-1, is as follows: EADIYQTPRYLVIGTGKKITLECSQTMGHDKMYWYQQDPGMELHLIHYSYGVNSTEKGDLSSESTVSRIRTEHFPLTLESARPSHTSQYLCRLKGRGCGTEAFFGQGTRLTVV.

V gene TRBV5-6 combines with J gene TRBJ2-5, with 12 positions matching TRBD1. The germline V gene has CDR1 SGHDT and CDR2 YYEEEE. V was pared by 3 bases and J by 4 bases, with 13 bases of the junction left unmatched. The CDR3 totals 18 residues. CDR3 sequence (DNA): TGTGCCAGCAGCTCACCTGGGACAGGGGGCATCATTGGAGAGACCCAGTACTTC. It encodes CASSSPGTGGIIGETQYF.

The chain combines TRBV7-4 with TRBJ1-6, with unresolved D. Trimming took off 0 bases at V and 0 bases at J, with 9 bases between the two ends. Germline values: CDR1 SGHVT, CDR2 SQSDAQ. The CDR3 contains 17 residues. This chain's CDR3 is CASSLARGSSYNSPLHF. The CDR3 nucleotides are TGTGCCAGCAGCTTAGCTAGAGGGAGCTCCTATAATTCACCCCTCCACTTT.

CDR3 protein: CASSPDRASYEQYV. The DNA for the CDR3 is TGTGCCAGCTCACCGGACAGGGCCAGCTACGAGCAGTACGTC. The chain employs TRBV18 and TRBJ2-7; 8 bases are a match to TRBD1. The trim removed 3 bases at V and 3 bases at J, leaving 4 bases unmatched. This CDR3 comprises 14 residues. Germline V gives CDR1 KGHSH, CDR2 LQKENI.

The chain has TRBV5-4 and TRBJ2-3; 8 nucleotides align to TRBD2. This CDR3 is built from 15 residues. Trimming removed 4 bases from V and 3 bases from J; junction bases left unmatched: 7. CDR1 and CDR2 (germline): SGHNT, YYREEE (reference sequence). CDR3 sequence reads: CASSPDGLATDTQYF. As DNA, the CDR3 is TGTGCCAGCAGCCCAGACGGACTAGCAACAGATACGCAGTATTTT.

This chain uses TRBV5-6 with TRBJ2-5; tentatively, D is TRBD1 (5 bases). From germline, CDR1 is SGHDT and CDR2 YYEEEE. Trimming pared 2 bases from V and 1 base from J, leaving 12 bases between. The CDR3 is 15 residues long. The CDR3 is CASSFRATFQETQYF. CDR3 DNA: TGTGCCAGCAGCTTCAGGGCCACATTCCAAGAGACCCAGTACTTC. The full variable domain, in which reference TRBV5-6 and TRBJ2-5 provide the parts outside the CDR3, is DAGVTQSPTHLIKTRGQQVTLRCSPKSGHDTVSWYQQALGQGPQFIFQYYEEEERQRGNFPDRFSGHQFPNYSSELNVNALLLGDSALYLCASSFRATFQETQYFGPGTRLLVL.

The V and J genes are TRBV7-9 and TRBJ1-2; 7 bases fit TRBD1. The CDR3 runs to 13 residues. Trimming removed 6 bases from V and 8 bases from J; junction bases left unmatched: 9. Germline V lookup: CDR1 SEHNR, CDR2 FQNEAQ (reference sequence). For the CDR3, the DNA is TGTGCCAGCAGGTTGACAGGGTTCGACGGCTACACCTTC. Translating it yields CASRLTGFDGYTF.

This clone was counted a single time. This CDR3 reads CASSGTPSYEQYF. The CDR3 DNA sequence: TGTGCCAGCAGTGGGACTCCTTCCTACGAGCAGTACTTC. The V gene is TRBV28, the J gene TRBJ2-7; possible D gene TRBD2, 6 bases. V lost 5 bases and J 1 base, leaving 9 bases between the germline ends. This CDR3 comprises 13 residues. Germline V CDR1 and CDR2: MDHEN, SYDVKM.

The chain recombines TRBV27 with TRBJ1-1; 8 bases fit TRBD1. CDR1 is MNHEY and CDR2 is SMNVEV in the germline V gene (reference sequence). The CDR3 spans 14 residues. Trimming cost V 1 base and J 7 bases; bases outside gene matches: 5. The DNA of the CDR3 is TGTGCCAGCAGTTTATGGCAGGGGGCGGGTGAAGCTTTCTTT. This encodes CASSLWQGAGEAFF.